This T cell receptor (beta chain) was obtained from a study of graft-versus-host responses after intestinal transplantation (dated by TCRdb to about 2021). Some background on the complete study: Recipients received multivisceral, liver-intestinal, or isolated intestinal transplants. To identify alloreactive clones, pre-transplant mixed lymphocyte reaction products were sequenced and compared with unstimulated pre-transplant donor and recipient T cells. After intestinal transplantation, graft-versus-host and host-versus-graft alloreactive T cell clones in the graft, circulation and bone marrow were tracked using bulk TCR-beta CDR3 sequencing. A peak of at least 4% donor T cells among recipient peripheral blood mononuclear cells was the definition used for donor T cell macrochimerism. Rather than being sequenced by the commercial service, samples from a few later patients were sequenced in-house on an Illumina MiSeq and processed with MiXCR. A cohort of under 30 intestinal transplant recipients, including one retransplant, was enrolled, and 3 patients lacking pretransplant specimens were excluded. Every recipient was given anti-thymocyte globulin induction, followed by around three years of maintenance tacrolimus and steroids. What the work shows at the level of the full study, not this receptor alone: GvH clones turned up in recipient bone marrow, with some appearing earlier in ileal mucosa or blood, a pattern consistent with an intestinal mucosal origin. Conclusions were limited by the relatively low number and heterogeneity of intestinal transplant patients. Patients with donor T cell macrochimerism had high GvH to HvG T cell clonal ratios in their allografts. Peak levels of circulating GvH clones were associated with declines in HvG clones early after transplant.

Blood samples were collected up to 4 times in the first month after transplant and then at least monthly when available. Concerning this clone itself: Its antigen remains undetermined. No much larger clonotype is one base removed from it; base qualities were not supplied.

Library creation used the immunoSEQ multiplex PCR assay. Adaptive Biotechnologies carried out high-throughput TCR-beta CDR3 sequencing of genomic DNA for most patients. The paper's data handling went like this. TCR sequencing data were retrieved from Adaptive's ImmunoSEQ software for 15 to 20 patients, whereas three other patients were processed with MiXCR and VDJtools. Because the origin of CDR3 nucleotide sequences shared between donor and recipient could not be assigned, those sequences were removed. Alloreactive clones required at least 2-fold expansion over unstimulated cells and minimum CFSE-low frequency of 0.002% (template counts) or 0.001% (read counts). Clones were considered mappable if detected in sequenced pre-transplant spleen, lymph node, or MLR CFSE-low populations of the donor or recipient. Cumulative frequency of alloreactive clones was calculated as a percentage of all sequences weighted by copy number. This immuneACCESS table, as held by TCRdb, lists in-frame sequences with V and J called but not all clones. Of the missing ones, under half trace to an unresolved V gene in checked studies; the others have no known cause. That table furnishes V, J and clone size, whereas the DNA furnished D and trimming. The sample table contains 57,000 or so clones; only one count was recorded for under 95% of them. The ten largest clonotypes hold about 2.9% of the sample.

Measured from the cysteine to the phenylalanine, the CDR3 is 13 residues long. The only DNA kept is the CDR3, 39 bases in frame from the first base. At the junction V is shortened by 5 bases and J by 8 bases, with 14 bases in between. CDR1 and CDR2 are drawn from the germline V gene: SGHTA, FQGNSA. The chain employs TRBV7-2 and TRBJ2-3; the D gene is possibly TRBD1, with 6 bases matching. This TCR came from a human patient who received an intestinal transplant, so some T cells may come from the graft donor. The sequencing here drew on PBMCs, taken roughly 120 days after intestinal transplantation. The CDR3 in this case is CASSRRTDGTQYF. Here is the DNA: TGTGCCAGCAGCCGACGGACAGATGGTACGCAGTATTTT.